These 10 T cell receptor beta chains share one sample of origin, sequenced in a study of regulatory T cells in long-lasting Graves disease. With iRepertoire HTBI primers and Arm-PCR of CDR3 regions, TCR beta libraries were built. TCRdb re-called the multiplex PCR reads through MiXCR, storing one row per CDR3 protein. The data hold about 540,000 distinct CDR3 sequences, with 13% observed a single time. Time point specified: newly diagnosed GD, antithyroid drugs for less than 3 months. Construction of the TCR library relied on RNA isolated from PBMCs. The sample was also linked to a second study, of T cells in Graves' hyperthyroidism and ophthalmopathy.

The specimen was peripheral blood mononuclear cells (PBMCs), collected at new diagnosis, from a patient treated with antithyroid drugs. Source of these receptors: a man aged 25 to 40 with Graves disease.

The chain joins TRBV28 to TRBJ2-3, with D possibly being TRBD2 (5 bases). The germline CDR1 and CDR2 sequences are MDHEN and SYDVKM. This CDR3 spans 14 amino acids. Trimming shortened V by 6 bases and J by 2 bases, and 12 bases separated the two germline ends. CDR3 loop: CASSQRGYTDTQYF. The CDR3, as DNA: TGTGCCAGCAGCCAACGGGGTTACACAGATACGCAGTATTTT. Together with reference TRBV28 and TRBJ2-3, the CDR3 gives the full variable domain: DVKVTQSSRYLVKRTGEKVFLECVQDMDHENMFWYRQDPGLGLRLIYFSYDVKMKEKGDIPEGYSVSREKKERFSLILESASTNQTSMYLCASSQRGYTDTQYFGPGTRLTVL.

This clonotype has only a few counts. V gene TRBV11-2 combines with J gene TRBJ2-1; D perhaps matches TRBD2 (6 bases). CDR3 length: 14 residues. Germline V CDR1 and CDR2: SGHAT, FQNNGV. In DNA form, the CDR3 reads TGTGCTAGCGGATTTACCCGGAGCTGGGATGAGCAGTTCTTC. As protein: CASGFTRSWDEQFF.

This clonotype was observed many times. This rearrangement joins TRBV2 to TRBJ2-2; TRBD2 matches 16 bases. J was trimmed by 2 bases and V by 5 bases; bases with no gene match: 5. Germline values: CDR1 SNHLY, CDR2 FYNNEI. There are 18 residues in the CDR3. Here the CDR3 DNA reads TGTGCCAGCAGTCGAGGGACTAGCGGGAGGGCAAACACCGGGGAGCTGTTTTTT. It translates to CASSRGTSGRANTGELFF.

This clonotype was counted ten times or more. The CDR3 here is CASSWTGAKRDEQFF. The CDR3 nucleotides are TGTGCCAGCAGTTGGACAGGGGCTAAAAGGGATGAGCAGTTCTTC. V is TRBV27 and J is TRBJ2-1; 9 positions match TRBD1. Germline trimming cut 4 bases from V and 8 bases from J; bases unmatched to any gene: 9. Germline values: CDR1 MNHEY, CDR2 SMNVEV (reference sequence). The CDR3 extends over 15 amino acids.

This clonotype was seen once. Given a much more abundant clone one base away, this may be a read error. In DNA, the CDR3 is TGCAGTCCTCTGCGGTCTAGCGGGGGCTACGAGCAGTACTTC. Its translation: CSPLRSSGGYEQYF. V is TRBV20-1 and J is TRBJ2-7; 10 bases map to TRBD2. V shed 8 bases and J 3 bases; nucleotides not matched to a gene: 10. The CDR3 has 14 amino acids. Germline loops: CDR1 DFQATT, CDR2 SNEGSKA (reference sequence).

As to this clonotype: Since a much larger clone is just one base distant, this may be a read error. V and J are TRBV7-9 and TRBJ2-7, with 8 bases identical to TRBD2. Germline CDR1 is SEHNR and CDR2 is FQNEAQ (reference sequence). The CDR3 length is 14 residues. The CDR3 is CASSVRSGGYEQCF. DNA for the CDR3: TGTGCCAGCAGCGTACGGAGCGGGGGCTACGAGCAGTGCTTC.

This clonotype appeared a few times. The rearrangement links TRBV5-1 to TRBJ1-5, with TRBD1 as a possible D gene (5 bases). The CDR3 runs to 15 residues. Germline-derived CDR1 and CDR2 are SGHRS and YFSETQ. Deletions cut 0 bases from V and 0 bases from J, with 7 bases between. The CDR3 reads CASSLGGASNQPQHF. CDR3 nucleotides: TGCGCCAGCAGCTTGGGAGGGGCTAGCAATCAGCCCCAGCATTTT.

This clonotype was counted at least ten times. The V call is TRBV12-3 or TRBV12-4, the J call TRBJ2-3, with 13 bases identical to TRBD2. This CDR3 comprises 16 residues. After removal of 6 bases from V and 0 bases from J, the junction contained 3 bases not matched to a gene. The CDR3 loop is CASRRTSGGSTDTQYF. As DNA, the CDR3 is TGTGCCAGCAGGAGGACTAGCGGGGGTAGCACAGATACGCAGTATTTT.

This clonotype occurred many times. J is TRBJ1-6 and V is TRBV12-3 or TRBV12-4; 8 bases are a match to TRBD1. Trimming took 6 bases from V and 5 from J; bases not matched to a gene: 3. The CDR3 is made up of 14 amino acids. The CDR3 coding sequence is TGTGCCAGCAGGCGGACAGGGAATAATTCACCCCTCCACTTT. It codes for CASRRTGNNSPLHF.

This chain uses TRBV4-1 with TRBJ2-1, with 12 bases identical to TRBD2. V was pared by 3 bases and J by 8 bases, with 8 bases of the junction left unmatched. Germline V lookup: CDR1 MGHRA, CDR2 YSYEKL. The CDR3 is made up of 16 amino acids. Here the CDR3 DNA reads TGCGCCAGCAGCCAGCAACTAGCGGGAGGTTCGGATGAGCAGTTCTTC. Its protein is CASSQQLAGGSDEQFF.